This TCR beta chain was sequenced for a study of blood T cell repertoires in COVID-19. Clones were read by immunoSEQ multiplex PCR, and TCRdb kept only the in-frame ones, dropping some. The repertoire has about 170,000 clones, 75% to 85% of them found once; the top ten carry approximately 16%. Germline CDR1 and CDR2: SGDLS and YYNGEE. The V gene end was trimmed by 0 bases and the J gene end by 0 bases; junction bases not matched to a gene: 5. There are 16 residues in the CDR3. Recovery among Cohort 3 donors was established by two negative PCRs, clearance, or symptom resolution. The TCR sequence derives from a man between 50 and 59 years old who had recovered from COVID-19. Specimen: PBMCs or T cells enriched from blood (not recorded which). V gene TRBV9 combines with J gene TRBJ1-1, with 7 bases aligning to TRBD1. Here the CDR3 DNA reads TGTGCCAGCAGCGTAGGCGGCAGGGGGTTGAACACTGAAGCTTTCTTT. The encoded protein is CASSVGGRGLNTEAFF.